This T cell receptor (beta chain) was retrieved from a study of follicular helper T cells after annual influenza vaccination. In the study overall: Across the 2013-2014, 2014-2015 and 2015-2016 vaccination seasons, some subjects were resampled.

TCRdb keeps only in-frame clones here, not all; method: immunoSEQ multiplex PCR. The sample comprises around 10,000 clones, roughly 86% of which are singletons, and under 0.95% rests with the top ten. The germline V and J ends were trimmed by 4 bases and 1 base, with 10 bases remaining between them. The CDR3 has 14 amino acids. Germline V gene data show CDR1 as SGHRS and CDR2 as YFSETQ. As to time point: 2014-2015 season, pre-vaccination. Per time point, roughly 35-100 mL of blood was sampled. The TCR comes from an adult who received the influenza vaccine. The rearrangement links TRBV5-1 to TRBJ2-3; D not resolved. This specimen consisted of CXCR5- memory CD4+ T cells sorted from blood, obtained on the day of influenza vaccination. The CDR3 protein is CASSPSVGTDTQYF. CDR3 sequence (DNA): TGCGCCAGCAGCCCTTCGGTGGGCACAGATACGCAGTATTTT.